This is a list of T cell receptor beta chains from one sample in a study of blood T cell repertoires in COVID-19. Repertoires were generated with immunoSEQ multiplex PCR, while TCRdb's copy carries only in-frame clones and drops some. The table has some 300,000 clones, nearly 90% seen once; the top ten hold approximately 1%. Sequenced sample: PBMCs or T cells enriched from blood (not recorded which). Receptors were obtained from a woman aged 25-40 years who had recovered from COVID-19. Each CDR3 is given with its conserved first and last residue. The D gene is left open where the match is weak. Not all rows give a size; the values are once, few, many and, for expanded clones, a class.

D,V,size,J,CDR3,DNA
NA,TRBV28,NA,TRBJ1-6,CASSQGLGDSPLHF,TGTGCCAGCAGCCAGGGTCTAGGGGATTCACCCCTCCACTTT
NA,TRBV27,NA,TRBJ1-1,CASRRSLSNTEAFF,TGTGCCAGCCGACGGAGTCTATCAAACACTGAAGCTTTCTTT
NA,TRBV5-1,NA,TRBJ2-5,CASSPDRETQYF,TGCGCCAGCAGCCCGGACAGAGAGACCCAGTACTTC
NA,TRBV25-1,once,TRBJ1-5,CASRTAKQNYSNQPQHF,TGTGCCAGCCGAACAGCAAAGCAGAATTATAGCAATCAGCCCCAGCATTTT
TRBD2,TRBV19,NA,TRBJ2-3,CASTPSPSGSLNTQYF,TGTGCCAGTACTCCCTCCCCTAGCGGGAGTCTAAATACGCAGTATTTT
TRBD2,TRBV18,few,TRBJ2-3,CASSPFLAGEERDTQYF,TGTGCCAGCTCACCTTTCCTAGCGGGAGAAGAGAGAGATACGCAGTATTTT
TRBD1,TRBV9,NA,TRBJ1-5,CASSARDSNQPQHF,TGTGCCAGCAGCGCGCGGGACAGTAATCAGCCCCAGCATTTT
TRBD2,TRBV9,NA,TRBJ2-1,CASSYSGRDYNEQFF,TGTGCCAGCAGCTACAGCGGGAGGGACTACAATGAGCAGTTCTTC
TRBD2,TRBV24-1,once,TRBJ2-3,CATSDSLAGGPVDTQYF,TGTGCCACCAGTGATTCCTTAGCGGGGGGGCCCGTAGATACGCAGTATTTT
NA,TRBV28,NA,TRBJ2-7,CASSAQPPGYEQYF,TGTGCCAGCAGTGCTCAACCTCCGGGATACGAGCAGTACTTC
TRBD1,TRBV19,NA,TRBJ1-1,CASSVRGKNTEAFF,TGTGCCAGTAGTGTCAGGGGGAAGAACACTGAAGCTTTCTTT
TRBD2,TRBV5-4,NA,TRBJ2-3,CASKSGGAFTDTQYF,TGTGCCAGCAAAAGCGGGGGGGCTTTCACAGATACGCAGTATTTT
NA,TRBV27,few,TRBJ1-6,CASSLSYNSPLHF,TGTGCCAGCAGTCTATCCTATAATTCACCCCTCCACTTT
NA,TRBV28,NA,TRBJ2-7,CASSLRQAYEQYF,TGTGCCAGCAGTTTACGACAAGCCTACGAGCAGTACTTC
TRBD1,TRBV18,few,TRBJ1-6,CASSPLSPQTGGNSPLHF,TGTGCCAGCTCACCACTAAGTCCCCAGACAGGGGGCAATTCACCCCTCCACTTT
TRBD1,TRBV28,NA,TRBJ1-5,CASSAAGGYVGPQHF,TGTGCCAGCAGTGCGGCAGGGGGATACGTAGGGCCCCAGCATTTT
TRBD1,TRBV27,NA,TRBJ1-1,CASRPGQGLNKNTEAFF,TGTGCCAGCAGGCCGGGACAGGGGTTAAATAAGAACACTGAAGCTTTCTTT
TRBD2,TRBV28,NA,TRBJ2-3,CASSSRGLAIGDTQYF,TGTGCCAGCAGTTCGCGGGGACTAGCCATCGGAGATACGCAGTATTTT
NA,TRBV10-1,NA,TRBJ2-1,CASSPFTGDSSYNEQFF,TGCGCCAGCAGTCCTTTTACAGGCGATAGCTCCTACAATGAGCAGTTCTTC
NA,TRBV19,NA,TRBJ1-2,CASSIEGSPLYGYTF,TGTGCCAGTAGTATAGAGGGCAGTCCACTCTATGGCTACACCTTC
NA,TRBV27,NA,TRBJ2-5,CASSPYPLETQYF,TGTGCCAGCAGTCCCTATCCCCTCGAGACCCAGTACTTC
NA,TRBV5-4,NA,TRBJ1-2,CASSLVSGNRNYGYTF,TGTGCCAGCAGCTTGGTCTCCGGGAACCGTAACTATGGCTACACCTTC
TRBD1,TRBV24-1,NA,TRBJ1-2,CATSDPGQANYGYTF,TGTGCCACCAGTGACCCGGGACAGGCCAACTATGGCTACACCTTC
NA,TRBV30,NA,TRBJ2-7,CAWSGRLSYEQYF,TGTGCCTGGAGTGGACGACTTTCCTACGAGCAGTACTTC
NA,TRBV14,few,TRBJ1-1,CASSFTMNTEAFF,TGTGCCAGCAGCTTCACTATGAACACTGAAGCTTTCTTT
TRBD1,TRBV11-2,once,TRBJ1-2,CASSPRDRAGYGYTF,TGTGCCAGCAGCCCTCGGGACAGAGCGGGCTATGGCTACACCTTC